These T cell receptor beta chains were read from a single sample in a study of Graves' ophthalmopathy and Graves' hyperthyroidism. TCRdb re-derived calls from the multiplex PCR reads in MiXCR, one entry per CDR3 protein. This table has almost 750,000 distinct CDR3 sequences, around 40% appearing once. Input material: peripheral blood. All receptors derive from an adult man with Graves' ophthalmopathy. The CDR3 runs from the conserved cysteine through the conserved F or W. Fields, in order: clone size, J gene, V gene, D gene, CDR3 DNA, CDR3 protein. The D gene is left open where the match is weak. Rows may omit the clone size; those that give it use once, few, many or a size class.

-	TRBJ2-7	TRBV4-1	-	TGCGCCAGCAGCCAAGGGGGCGGCAGGGGACCCTCCTACGAGCAGTACTTC	CASSQGGGRGPSYEQYF
few	TRBJ2-5	TRBV7-9	TRBD2	TGTGCCAGCAGCCCCACAGGCGGGGGCGGGGGGATACAAGAGACCCAGTACTTC	CASSPTGGGGGIQETQYF
many	TRBJ2-5	TRBV2	-	TGTGCCAGCAGTGAAGCGGATACAGGTCACCAGTACTTC	CASSEADTGHQYF
once	TRBJ2-7	TRBV29-1	TRBD2	TGCCAGGCTAGCGGGAGGATCCTCGAGCAGTACTTC	CQASGRILEQYF
once	TRBJ1-1	TRBV10-3	-	TGTGCCATCAGTGGCCGGGCGGGCAACACTGAAGCTCTCTTT	CAISGRAGNTEALF
few	TRBJ2-5	TRBV20-1	TRBD2	TGCAGTGCTAGCCGGGAGGGAAGGTGGGAGACCCAGTACTTC	CSASREGRWETQYF
many	TRBJ1-1	TRBV5-1	-	TGCGCCAGCAGCTTTGCAGATGAAGCTTTCTTT	CASSFADEAFF
-	TRBJ2-2	TRBV19	TRBD1	TGTGCCAGTAGTATTACAGGGGGTAACACCGGGGAGCTGTTTTTT	CASSITGGNTGELFF
-	TRBJ1-5	TRBV10-3	-	TGTGCCATCGAGGGGCAGACTAATCAGCCCCAGCATTTT	CAIEGQTNQPQHF
many	TRBJ1-6	TRBV11-2	TRBD1	TGTGCCAGCAGCCCTATCGTACAGGGGAGGACACCCCTCCACTTT	CASSPIVQGRTPLHF
-	TRBJ2-3	TRBV7-9	-	TGTGCCAGCAGCTTACTAGGGCCAGATACGCAGTATTTT	CASSLLGPDTQYF
many	TRBJ2-7	TRBV15	-	TGTGCCACCAGTGCCCGGACAAGATCCCACGAGCAGTACTTC	CATSARTRSHEQYF